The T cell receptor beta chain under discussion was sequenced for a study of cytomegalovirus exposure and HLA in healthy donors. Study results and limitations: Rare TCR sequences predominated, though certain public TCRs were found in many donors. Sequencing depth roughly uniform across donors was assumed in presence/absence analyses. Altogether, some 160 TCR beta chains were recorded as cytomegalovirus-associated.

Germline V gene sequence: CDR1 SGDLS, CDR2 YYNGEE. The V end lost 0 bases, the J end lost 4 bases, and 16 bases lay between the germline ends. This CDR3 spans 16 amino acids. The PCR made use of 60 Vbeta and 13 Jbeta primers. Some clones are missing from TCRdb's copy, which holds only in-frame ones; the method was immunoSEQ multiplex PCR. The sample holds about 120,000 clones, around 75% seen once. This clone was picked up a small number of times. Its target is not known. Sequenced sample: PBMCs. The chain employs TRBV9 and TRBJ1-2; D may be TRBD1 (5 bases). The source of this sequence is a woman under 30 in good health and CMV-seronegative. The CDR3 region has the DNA TGTGCCAGCAGCGTAGGACCCTCGCAGGGTAGCTATGGCTACACCTTC. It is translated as CASSVGPSQGSYGYTF.